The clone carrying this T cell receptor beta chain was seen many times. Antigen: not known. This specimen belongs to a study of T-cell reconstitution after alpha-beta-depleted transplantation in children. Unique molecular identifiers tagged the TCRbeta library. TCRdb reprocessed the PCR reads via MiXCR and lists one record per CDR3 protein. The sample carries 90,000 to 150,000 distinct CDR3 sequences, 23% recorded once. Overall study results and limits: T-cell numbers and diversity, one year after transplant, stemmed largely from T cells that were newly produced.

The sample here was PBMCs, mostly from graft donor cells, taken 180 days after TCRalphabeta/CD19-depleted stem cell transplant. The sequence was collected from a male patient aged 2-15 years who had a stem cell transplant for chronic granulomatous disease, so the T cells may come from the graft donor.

CDR3 bases: TGCAGTGCTAGAGATCAACCGGGACTAGCGCGGTACGAGCAGTACTTC. This encodes CSARDQPGLARYEQYF. The V gene is TRBV20-1, the J gene TRBJ2-7; 10 bases line up with TRBD2. Germline lookup yields CDR1 DFQATT and CDR2 SNEGSKA (reference sequence). The CDR3 has 16 residues. Trimming took 0 bases from V and 4 from J; bases not matched to a gene: 9.